The 21 T cell receptor beta chains in this list originate from one sample, sequenced in a study of T cell repertoires in cytomegalovirus infection. TCRdb used MiXCR to reprocess the reads, holding one entry per CDR3 protein. This repertoire shows 110,000 or so distinct CDR3 sequences, about 30% found once; its top ten account for about 81%. Which antigens these TCRs recognize remains unknown. Material: CD8+ T cells from cultured PBMCs, obtained from culture after CMV antigen stimulation. These receptors were obtained from a human donor in good health (CMV status not recorded). Some clones in this sample may be carry-over from other donors' samples.

The gene calls are TRBV20-1 and TRBJ2-7; D gene ambiguous. V was trimmed by 5 bases and J by 0 bases, leaving 8 bases between them. The CDR3 totals 12 residues. CDR1 DFQATT and CDR2 SNEGSKA come from the germline V gene (reference sequence). CDR3 amino acids: CSADESSYEQYF. CDR3 nucleotide sequence: TGCAGTGCTGATGAGAGCTCCTACGAGCAGTACTTC.

The chain joins TRBV7-9 to TRBJ2-1; D possibly matches TRBD1 or TRBD2 (7 bases each). This CDR3 has 16 amino acids. Germline V gene sequence: CDR1 SEHNR, CDR2 FQNEAQ (reference sequence). The CDR3 spells CGQPLREGAMINEQFF. The CDR3 DNA reads TGTGGCCAGCCCCTAAGGGAGGGGGCCATGATAAATGAGCAGTTCTTC.

This clonotype was picked up a small number of times. V and J are TRBV2 and TRBJ1-4, with D unresolved. The CDR3 spans 12 residues. From germline, CDR1 is SNHLY and CDR2 FYNNEI. The V end was cut by 7 bases, the J end by 3 bases, with 6 bases between. The CDR3 nucleotides read TGTGCCAGCACTTGGGCTAATGAAAAACTGTTTTTT. It encodes CASTWANEKLFF.

The rearrangement uses TRBV29-1 and TRBJ2-2; D gene ambiguous. The CDR3 covers 12 residues. CDR1 is SQVTM, CDR2 ANQGSEA, per germline. V was shortened by 5 bases and J by 7 bases, with 11 bases between the two germline ends. The CDR3: CSVRHYGGELFF. DNA for the CDR3: TGCAGCGTTCGACATTACGGCGGGGAGCTGTTTTTT.

The gene calls are TRBV9 and TRBJ1-1; possibly TRBD1 for D (5 bases). Germline CDR1 reads SGDLS; CDR2 reads YYNGEE. CDR3 length: 15 residues. Trimming shortened V by 5 bases and J by 2 bases, and 16 bases separated the two germline ends. The CDR3 sequence is CASRPSETVNTEAFF. The CDR3 bases are TGTGCCAGCAGACCTTCAGAGACAGTTAACACTGAAGCTTTCTTT.

CDR3: CSAPTGSSGNTIYF. The CDR3 DNA follows: TGCAGTGCGCCGACCGGGAGCTCTGGAAACACCATATATTTT. V is TRBV20-1 and J is TRBJ1-3; D ambiguous. Germline values: CDR1 DFQATT, CDR2 SNEGSKA (reference sequence). Trimming removed 6 bases from V and 0 bases from J, with 12 bases in between. The length of the CDR3 is 14 residues.

This clonotype has just a few counts. The chain couples TRBV5-5 to TRBJ2-2; D is uncertain. Germline CDR1 SGHKS, CDR2 YYEKEE (reference sequence). CDR3 size: 13 residues. V shed 0 bases and J shed 7 bases, with 7 bases lying between them. CDR3 sequence (DNA): TGTGCCAGCAGCTTGGTTGGGGACGGGGAGCTGTTTTTT. The encoded protein is CASSLVGDGELFF. Full variable domain (missing parts from reference TRBV5-5 and TRBJ2-2): DAGVTQSPTHLIKTRGQQVTLRCSPISGHKSVSWYQQVLGQGPQFIFQYYEKEERGRGNFPDRFSARQFPNYSSELNVNALLLGDSALYLCASSLVGDGELFFGEGSRLTVL.

The genes are TRBV24-1 and TRBJ1-5; unclear D gene. The CDR3 has 16 amino acids. V lost 6 bases to trimming and J lost 0 bases, with 14 bases between them. The germline V gene encodes CDR1 KGHDR and CDR2 SFDVKD. This CDR3 reads CATSSGREHSNQPQHF. The CDR3 DNA sequence: TGTGCCACCAGTTCGGGAAGGGAGCATAGCAATCAGCCCCAGCATTTT.

Many counts were recorded for this clonotype. CDR3: CASSRHSGSPDLYEQYF. The DNA of the CDR3 is TGCGCCAGCAGCCGACATTCTGGGTCACCGGACCTATACGAGCAGTACTTC. J is TRBJ2-7 and V is TRBV4-1; D is undetermined. The CDR3 is 17 residues long. The V and J ends lost 4 bases and 4 bases respectively, with 23 bases between them. CDR1 and CDR2 (germline): MGHRA, YSYEKL.

This chain connects TRBV6-5 to TRBJ2-7; unclear D gene. This CDR3 region has 15 residues. CDR1 MNHEY and CDR2 SVGAGI come from the germline V gene. Trimming stripped 2 bases from V and 6 bases from J, with 17 bases between. CDR3 sequence (DNA): TGTGCCAGCAGTTACGATGTTGAGGTTTGGTTCGAGCAGTACTTC. Translated: CASSYDVEVWFEQYF.

V usage is TRBV12-5 and J usage is TRBJ2-7; D may correspond to TRBD1 or TRBD2 (5 bases each). This CDR3 region has 14 residues. V lost 5 bases and J lost 4, with 15 bases in between. Germline values: CDR1 LGHNT, CDR2 FRNRAP. The CDR3 nucleotides are TGTGCTAGTGGTCCCCCGGGGCTTGGGTACGAGCAGTACTTC. Residues: CASGPPGLGYEQYF.

There are a few counts of this clonotype. The chain employs TRBV7-6 and TRBJ2-7, with 8 bases matching TRBD2. Germline V lookup: CDR1 SGHVS, CDR2 FNYEAQ. Unmatched junction bases numbered 6, after V lost 5 bases and J lost 3 bases. The CDR3 is made up of 14 amino acids. The CDR3 bases are TGTGCCAGCAGCATTAGCGGGGATCTCTACGAGCAGTACTTC. Translation: CASSISGDLYEQYF.

This clonotype was seen repeatedly, ten times or more. The V gene is TRBV27, the J gene TRBJ1-1; D unresolved. Trimming cost V 3 bases and J 2 bases, with 7 bases left between them. The CDR3 is made up of 13 amino acids. Per the germline V gene, CDR1 is MNHEY and CDR2 is SMNVEV (reference sequence). In nucleotides, the CDR3 is TGTGCCAGCAGTTTCAACCTTAACACTGAAGCTTTCTTT. Its protein is CASSFNLNTEAFF.

This clonotype was found many times. The rearrangement uses TRBV19 and TRBJ2-1, with 7 bases lining up with TRBD2. Looked up from germline, CDR1 is LNHDA and CDR2 is SQIVND (reference sequence). V was pared by 10 bases and J by 0 bases, with 6 bases of the junction left unmatched. CDR3 size: 14 residues. CDR3 bases: TGTGCCACCGAAGCGGGGAGCTCCTACAATGAGCAGTTCTTC. It is translated as CATEAGSSYNEQFF.

This clonotype was counted a single time. The chain uses TRBV28 and TRBJ2-3, with 12 bases fitting TRBD1. J was trimmed by 4 bases and V by 5 bases; bases with no gene match: 4. Germline V CDR1 and CDR2: MDHEN, SYDVKM. CDR3 length: 15 amino acids. CDR3 DNA: TGTGCCAGCAGTACCGGGACAGGGGGCCCAGATACGCAGTATTTT. Translating it yields CASSTGTGGPDTQYF.

The chain is built from TRBV5-4 and TRBJ2-2; a weak D match, TRBD2 (5 bases). CDR3 length equals 15 residues. V lost 4 bases to trimming and J lost 6 bases, with 16 bases between them. Per germline, CDR1 SGHNT and CDR2 YYREEE (reference sequence). CDR3 region: CASSDGGSEPGELFF. CDR3 sequence (DNA): TGTGCCAGCAGCGACGGAGGCTCGGAACCCGGGGAGCTGTTTTTT.

This clonotype showed up just a few times. V is TRBV6-6 and J is TRBJ2-2; D gene uncertain. The length of the CDR3 is 13 residues. The V gene lost 2 bases and the J gene lost 4 bases, with 5 bases spanning the gap. CDR1 is MNHNY and CDR2 is SVGAGI in the germline V gene (reference sequence). The CDR3 DNA is TGTGCCAGCAGTTACCTGTCCACCGGGGAGCTGTTTTTT. Translation: CASSYLSTGELFF.

The chain carries TRBV7-9 and TRBJ1-3; D not certain. The V end was cut by 4 bases, the J end by 0 bases, with 4 bases between. This CDR3 has 13 residues. Germline loops: CDR1 SEHNR, CDR2 FQNEAQ (reference sequence). The CDR3 spells CASSSDSGNTIYF. CDR3 DNA: TGTGCCAGCAGCTCGGACTCTGGAAACACCATATATTTT.

This chain connects TRBV9 to TRBJ1-2, with 7 nucleotides matching TRBD1. Germline CDR1 reads SGDLS; CDR2 reads YYNGEE. The CDR3 consists of 14 residues. Trimming took 0 bases from V and 7 from J; bases not matched to a gene: 6. DNA for the CDR3: TGTGCCAGCAGCGTAGGAGATGACAGGGTTGGCTACACCTTC. Its translation: CASSVGDDRVGYTF.

This clonotype occurred a few times. CDR3 DNA sequence: TGTGCCAGCAGACCAACAGGGGACACTGAAGCTTTCTTT. Translated, it gives CASRPTGDTEAFF. The chain links TRBV7-9 to TRBJ1-1, with 7 bases identical to TRBD1. V trimming: 6 bases; J trimming: 3 bases; junction bases outside the gene matches: 4. Germline values: CDR1 SEHNR, CDR2 FQNEAQ (reference sequence). CDR3 size: 13 residues.

V gene TRBV19 combines with J gene TRBJ1-1; D is possibly TRBD1 (6 bases). The germline gives CDR1 LNHDA, CDR2 SQIVND (reference sequence). The CDR3 sequence is 15 residues long. V was cut by 1 base and J by 4 bases, with 13 bases left in between. The CDR3 DNA reads as TGTGCCAGTAGTATAGTTCCGACAGGAGGCACTGAAGCTTTCTTT. Translated: CASSIVPTGGTEAFF.